This TCR beta chain was captured by sequencing in a study of T cell responses to AZD1222 COVID-19 vaccine. Study results and caveats: Compared with day 0, the breadth and depth of the Spike-specific TCR repertoire rose significantly after two doses of AZD1222. Regions left unmutated in variants are reportedly the target of nearly half of spike-specific TCRs.

Of note for this clone: Its antigen is unknown. Because the CDR3's place on the DNA is in doubt, the DNA is left out and the CDR3 is given as listed by TCRdb.

CDR1 LNHDA and CDR2 SQIVND come from the germline V gene (reference sequence). The CDR3 comprises 14 residues, both ends counted. TCRdb keeps only in-frame clones here, not all; method: immunoSEQ multiplex PCR. The profile covers about 73,000 clones, with 89% appearing a single time and 9.3% taken by the ten largest. The chain couples TRBV19 to TRBJ1-1. This receptor was obtained from an adult who received the AZD1222 COVID-19 vaccine. The input for sequencing was peripheral blood, taken 28 days after the second AZD1222 dose. The CDR3 here is CASSPFAPASEAFF.